The following is a T cell receptor (beta chain) sequence with its context. As yet, its antigen is unknown. Deep sequencing aimed at 1 in 200,000 to 1 in 1 million T cells' resolution. Profiled with immunoSEQ multiplex PCR; TCRdb holds only in-frame clones, not every one. The sample lists more than 85,000 clones, almost 80% occurring once. The source of the sample is a study of cytotoxic CD8 clonotypes in ibrutinib-treated CLL. In germline, CDR1 is SQVTM, CDR2 ANQGSEA. The CDR3 spans 11 residues. V lost 5 bases and J lost 5, with 10 bases in between. Study-wide results and caveats: Stable or contracted on treatment, public clonotypes were also uncommon. In sustained-remission versus progressing patients, sampling times differed.

The sequenced sample was PBMCs, obtained after 12 months of ibrutinib treatment. The TCR comes from a human donor with chronic lymphocytic leukemia. V and J are TRBV29-1 and TRBJ2-7, with a tentative D call TRBD1 (6 bases). In DNA form, the CDR3 reads TGCAGCGTTAACCGACAGGACGAGCAGTACTTC. It specifies CSVNRQDEQYF.